This T cell receptor (beta chain) was sequenced during a study of blood T cell repertoires in COVID-19. About the study: The cDNA or gDNA used as material had been derived from T cells, B-cell-depleted T cells, or PBMCs.

The V end lost 4 bases, the J end lost 0 bases, and 19 bases lay between the germline ends. The CDR3 loop spans 17 amino acids. Looked up from germline, CDR1 is SGHNT and CDR2 is YYREEE (reference sequence). In the authors' workflow: The authors estimated nucleated cell counts from reference gene primer amplification. Clones were read by immunoSEQ multiplex PCR, and TCRdb kept only the in-frame ones, dropping some. V, J and clone size are those of that table, while D and trimming were read from the DNA. Of about 89,000 clones in the sample, about two thirds were seen once. This TCR was recovered from an elderly woman with acute or convalescent COVID-19. Sequencing input: peripheral blood. The chain combines TRBV5-4 with TRBJ1-2, with no clear D. Here the CDR3 reads CASSPNPLAGPNYGYTF. For the CDR3, the DNA is TGTGCCAGCAGCCCCAATCCGCTAGCCGGTCCTAACTATGGCTACACCTTC.